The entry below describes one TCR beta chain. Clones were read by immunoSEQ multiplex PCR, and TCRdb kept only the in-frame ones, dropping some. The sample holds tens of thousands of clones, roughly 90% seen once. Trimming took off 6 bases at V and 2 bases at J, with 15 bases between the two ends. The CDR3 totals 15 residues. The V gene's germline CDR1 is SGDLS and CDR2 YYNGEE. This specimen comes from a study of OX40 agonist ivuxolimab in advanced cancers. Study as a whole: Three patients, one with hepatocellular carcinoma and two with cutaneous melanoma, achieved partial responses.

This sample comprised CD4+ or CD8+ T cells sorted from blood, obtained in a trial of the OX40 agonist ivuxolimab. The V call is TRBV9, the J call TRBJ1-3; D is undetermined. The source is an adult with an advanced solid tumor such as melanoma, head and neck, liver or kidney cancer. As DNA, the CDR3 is TGTGCCAGCATGAAAGGCCAGTCCCCTGGAAACACCATATATTTT. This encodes CASMKGQSPGNTIYF.